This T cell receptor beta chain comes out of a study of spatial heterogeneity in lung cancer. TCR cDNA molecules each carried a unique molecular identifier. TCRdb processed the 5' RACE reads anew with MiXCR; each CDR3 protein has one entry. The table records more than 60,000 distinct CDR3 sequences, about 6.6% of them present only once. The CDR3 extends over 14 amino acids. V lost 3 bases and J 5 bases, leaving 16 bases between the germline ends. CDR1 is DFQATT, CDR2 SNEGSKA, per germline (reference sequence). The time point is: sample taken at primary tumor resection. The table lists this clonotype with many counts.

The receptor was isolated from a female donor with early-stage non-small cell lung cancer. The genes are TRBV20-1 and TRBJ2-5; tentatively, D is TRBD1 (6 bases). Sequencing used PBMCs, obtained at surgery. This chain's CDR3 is CSASRGAGAETQYF. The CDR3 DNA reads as TGCAGTGCTAGTCGTGGGGCAGGGGCCGAGACCCAGTACTTC.